This T cell receptor (beta chain) was found in a study of blood T cell repertoires in COVID-19. Study in general: The United States, Italy and Spain provided the acute and convalescent COVID-19 samples. Sources were T cells, B-cell-depleted T cells, or PBMCs; the material itself was cDNA or gDNA.

In the authors' methods: Cell counts per sample came from amplifying reference gene primers. Profiled with immunoSEQ multiplex PCR; TCRdb holds only in-frame clones, not every one. The V and J calls and clone size are taken from that table; D and trimming were inferred from the DNA. The sample records some 230,000 clones, about 86% being singletons. The CDR3 is 13 residues long. V was trimmed by 0 bases and J by 5 bases, leaving 6 bases between them. Germline V gives CDR1 SGHRS, CDR2 YFSETQ. In its sample, this clone was seen once. The sequenced sample consisted of peripheral blood. The source is a woman aged 25 to 45 who had recovered from COVID-19. The chain links TRBV5-1 to TRBJ2-1; D is undetermined. CDR3: CASSLGSNNEQFF. The CDR3 DNA reads as TGCGCCAGCAGCTTGGGTTCCAACAATGAGCAGTTCTTC.